The rows below give T cell receptor beta chains drawn from one sample of a study of cytomegalovirus exposure and HLA in healthy donors. Sequencing used immunoSEQ multiplex PCR; TCRdb keeps in-frame clones, though not all of them. The sample lists 100,000 to 150,000 clones, less than 85% occurring once. Specimen: PBMCs. Receptor source: a young man in good health and CMV-seropositive. Each CDR3 is given with its conserved first and last residue. A D gene is named only where the DNA matches it firmly. Size is omitted from some rows. Given values are once, few, many or a class for expanded clones.

D: TRBD1
J: TRBJ2-7
V: TRBV27
size: .
CDR3: CASSAKGAPYEQYF

D: .
J: TRBJ1-1
V: TRBV6-6
size: few
CDR3: CASSYGHTNTEAFF

D: .
J: TRBJ1-2
V: TRBV27
size: .
CDR3: CASSLSVSYGYTF

D: .
J: TRBJ1-5
V: TRBV15
size: .
CDR3: CATSGDRWQPQHF

D: .
J: TRBJ1-6
V: TRBV28
size: .
CDR3: CASRGVDGVSPLHF

D: .
J: TRBJ1-3
V: TRBV9
size: .
CDR3: CASSVEGAGGNAIYF

D: .
J: TRBJ1-6
V: TRBV14
size: .
CDR3: CASSQGTGFGSPLHF

D: .
J: TRBJ1-1
V: TRBV6-1
size: .
CDR3: CASSAQGYTEAFF

D: TRBD1
J: TRBJ2-7
V: TRBV6-9
size: .
CDR3: CASSALGQGALSYEQYF

D: TRBD1
J: TRBJ2-2
V: TRBV6-6
size: .
CDR3: CASSYPGQRDGELFF

D: TRBD1
J: TRBJ1-6
V: TRBV27
size: once
CDR3: CASSSSVQGWSYNSPLHF

D: .
J: TRBJ1-3
V: TRBV21-1
size: .
CDR3: CASSKALRHHSGNTIYF

D: .
J: TRBJ1-4
V: TRBV15
size: once
CDR3: CATSNRGVNEKLFF

D: .
J: TRBJ2-2
V: TRBV5-8
size: .
CDR3: CASSLGQTDTGELFF

D: TRBD2
J: TRBJ2-1
V: TRBV5-1
size: .
CDR3: CASSKLLAGGINEQFF

D: .
J: TRBJ2-1
V: TRBV7-9
size: .
CDR3: CASSLWTEGDNEQFF

D: .
J: TRBJ2-1
V: TRBV29-1
size: .
CDR3: CSVVVREQFF

D: .
J: .
V: TRBV30
size: .
CDR3: CAWSVLGQTYEQYF

D: .
J: TRBJ1-2
V: TRBV6-6
size: .
CDR3: CASSYPPGARDYGYTF

D: .
J: TRBJ2-1
V: TRBV10-1
size: .
CDR3: CASSDGAGNEQFF

D: .
J: TRBJ2-3
V: TRBV7-3
size: .
CDR3: CASSLSASGTDTQYF

D: .
J: TRBJ2-2
V: TRBV28
size: .
CDR3: CASSFGTGELFF

D: .
J: TRBJ1-4
V: TRBV10-3
size: few
CDR3: CAISDQKTGATNEKLFF

D: TRBD2
J: TRBJ2-5
V: TRBV27
size: .
CDR3: CASSLTVAGVEETQYF

D: .
J: TRBJ2-7
V: TRBV27
size: .
CDR3: CASSRLSGGSSYEQYF

D: TRBD1
J: TRBJ2-7
V: TRBV19
size: .
CDR3: CASAAGQGAVYEQYF

D: .
J: TRBJ2-1
V: TRBV5-6
size: .
CDR3: CASSWGAGAPYNEQFF

D: TRBD2
J: TRBJ2-4
V: TRBV5-1
size: once
CDR3: CASSFSGGYGNIQYF

D: TRBD1
J: TRBJ2-4
V: TRBV28
size: .
CDR3: CASSPPAGGNIQYF

D: TRBD2
J: TRBJ2-7
V: TRBV7-9
size: .
CDR3: CASSLLGLAGEASYEQYF

D: TRBD1
J: TRBJ1-2
V: TRBV5-4
size: few
CDR3: CASSSDRGGYTF

D: TRBD1
J: TRBJ2-7
V: TRBV30
size: .
CDR3: CAWNPGQGFYEQYF

D: TRBD1
J: TRBJ2-3
V: TRBV6-1
size: .
CDR3: CASSEGGTGADTQYF

D: .
J: TRBJ1-5
V: TRBV19
size: .
CDR3: CASSIMGGGDQPQHF

D: .
J: TRBJ1-4
V: TRBV11-2
size: .
CDR3: CASSSLVGTLGEKLFF

D: TRBD2
J: TRBJ2-1
V: TRBV5-1
size: .
CDR3: CASSLAGGIYNEQFF

D: TRBD2
J: TRBJ2-1
V: TRBV13
size: .
CDR3: CASSYPRGGVYNEQFF

D: .
J: TRBJ1-1
V: TRBV5-1
size: .
CDR3: CASSRGDSTNTEAFF

D: .
J: TRBJ2-6
V: TRBV5-3
size: .
CDR3: CARSLVSGSRANVLTF

D: .
J: TRBJ1-6
V: TRBV6-4
size: .
CDR3: CASSLRQSNSPLHF

D: .
J: TRBJ1-6
V: TRBV7-8
size: once
CDR3: CASSLAPGGLNSPLHF

D: .
J: TRBJ1-2
V: TRBV19
size: .
CDR3: CASSSEEGGRSGYTF

D: TRBD1
J: TRBJ2-7
V: TRBV5-4
size: .
CDR3: CASSLGGTGGYEQYF

D: .
J: TRBJ2-2
V: TRBV7-9
size: many
CDR3: CASSEPQGWGAGELFF

D: TRBD1
J: TRBJ2-7
V: TRBV6-5
size: .
CDR3: CASSYGTGGSYEQYF

D: .
J: TRBJ1-5
V: TRBV4-1
size: once
CDR3: CASSPDSLNQPQHF

D: .
J: TRBJ2-7
V: TRBV6-5
size: .
CDR3: CASSFGVGGTYEQYF